This T cell receptor beta chain emerged from a study of regulatory T cells in long-lasting Graves disease. According to the study, TCR beta libraries were built with iRepertoire HTBI primers and CDR3-region Arm-PCR. In the original processing: From all samples, identification returned over 13 TRBJ and approximately 63 TRBV segments. TCRdb called the multiplex PCR reads again in MiXCR, with one record for every CDR3 protein. For this entry, the V and J calls and clone size follow TCRdb and not the study's own pipeline. This table holds 600,000 to 850,000 distinct CDR3 sequences, about 30% found once. Per germline, CDR1 DFQATT and CDR2 SNEGSKA (reference sequence). V lost 5 bases and J lost 5, with 15 bases in between. The CDR3 totals 13 residues. This clonotype has more than one count but fewer than ten. Its antigen is undetermined. Time point in this sample: persistent/refractory GD, antithyroid drugs over 5 years with positive TRAb. TCR sequences were obtained from RNA taken from PBMCs. Graves' disease diagnosis used American Thyroid Association guidelines. The peripheral blood volume drawn was roughly 9.9 milliliters, and it was collected into EDTA tubes.

The study, taken as a whole, reports: Not thyroid tissue but only peripheral blood was studied.

Source: peripheral blood mononuclear cells (PBMCs), taken when the disease was refractory, from a patient treated with antithyroid drugs. This sequence originates from a female donor with Graves disease. The rearrangement joins TRBV20-1 to TRBJ1-2, with D perhaps TRBD1 (5 bases). CDR3: CSAASPGNYGYTF. For the CDR3, the DNA is TGCAGTGCTGCCTCCCCAGGGAATTATGGCTACACCTTC.